This TCR beta chain comes out of a study of T cell changes during pregnancy in multiple sclerosis. The method was immunoSEQ multiplex PCR; TCRdb's version includes in-frame clones alone and lacks a portion of them. The sample yields 55,000 to 65,000 clones, over 90% seen once. The germline V and J ends were trimmed by 4 bases and 0 bases, with 12 bases remaining between them. The CDR3 extends over 15 amino acids. The sequences come from CD8+ T cells from peripheral blood mononuclear cells, collected in the third trimester of pregnancy. The TCR comes from a female donor with multiple sclerosis, enrolled in a pregnancy study. The chain combines TRBV23-1 with TRBJ2-5; no clear D. TRBV23-1 is an ORF, with its function uncertain. The CDR3 DNA is TGCGCCAGCAGTCGGTGTGCCAGGAACCAAGAGACCCAGTACTTC. Its protein product is CASSRCARNQETQYF.